This entry is about one T cell receptor (beta chain). Read sequence stops 3 residues before the CDR3 end, and the germline J gene provides the missing end. Trimming left V 10 bases short and J 5 bases short, with 20 bases between. Germline CDR1 is SGHDN and CDR2 is FVKESK. The CDR3 runs 14 residues. All participants had a single incident cervical HPV16 infection, and prevalent HPV16 infections were excluded. This sample is drawn from a study of T cells in women clearing cervical HPV infection. Study-wide context: Cases' blood sampling followed lesion detection by median approximately 150 days (90 to 200). With HLA typing for only a few women, HLA confounding remains possible.

Sequencing used immunoSEQ multiplex PCR; TCRdb keeps in-frame clones, though not all of them. The sample has about 26,000 clones. This sequence joins TRBV14 and TRBJ1-1; D possibly corresponds to TRBD1 (5 bases). The TCR originated in a woman aged 18 to 75 with a cervical HPV16 infection that either progressed to CIN3+ or cleared (not recorded which). Specimen: blood buffy coat. The CDR3: CATTPRGLGTEAFF. Partial CDR3 DNA: TGTGCCACAACTCCCCGGGGGTTAGGAACTGAA.